This T cell receptor (beta chain) was captured by sequencing in a study of blood T cell repertoires in COVID-19. Study details: The cDNA or gDNA used as material had been derived from T cells, B-cell-depleted T cells, or PBMCs.

Cohort assignment relied on participant-reported clinical history. Recovered Cohort 3 donors showed two negative PCRs, clearance, or symptom resolution. Study processing details: Estimation of nucleated cell counts relied on the amplification of reference gene primers. The assay was immunoSEQ multiplex PCR, and TCRdb's table has in-frame clones only and misses some. V, J and clone size reflect that table, while D and trimming were determined from the DNA. The table has 150,000 to 200,000 clones, around 80% seen once; the top ten hold approximately 11%. Trimming shortened V by 5 bases and J by 5 bases, and 17 bases separated the two germline ends. The CDR3 is 15 residues long. CDR1 and CDR2 (germline): MNHEY, SVGAGI.

The sequenced sample was PBMCs or T cells enriched from blood (not recorded which). V is TRBV6-5 and J is TRBJ2-3; the D gene is possibly TRBD1 (6 bases). This TCR was sampled from a man aged 45-65 years who had recovered from COVID-19. The CDR3 region is CASSKSTGGGDTQYF. The CDR3 nucleotides read TGTGCCAGCAGTAAATCGACAGGTGGGGGAGATACGCAGTATTTT.